This entry lists 14 T cell receptor beta chains sequenced from one sample in a study of graft-versus-host responses after intestinal transplantation. Libraries were prepared by immunoSEQ multiplex PCR; TCRdb keeps only in-frame clonotypes and omits some of them. This sample carries 3,700 or so clones, 20% to 25% of them seen once, and the ten largest clones take 5.5%. The sequenced sample was alloreactive CD4+ T cells from a mixed lymphocyte reaction culture, obtained before transplantation. As for subset: CFSE-low proliferating T cells sorted from roughly six-day pre-transplant mixed lymphocyte reaction (GvH or HvG direction). The receptors derive from a human patient who was an organ donor for intestinal transplantation.

This clone was seen a handful of times. This chain links TRBV7-3 with TRBJ1-5; D unclear. Trimming removed 2 bases at V and 5 bases at J, with 7 bases between. CDR1 SGHTA and CDR2 FQGTGA come from the germline V gene. The CDR3 extends over 13 amino acids. CDR3 sequence reads: CASSLVGHQPQHF. The DNA for the CDR3 is TGTGCCAGCAGCTTAGTTGGGCATCAGCCCCAGCATTTT.

By share, this clone counts as medium-sized. The V and J genes are TRBV19 and TRBJ2-2; the D is unclear. Germline CDR1 reads LNHDA; CDR2 reads SQIVND (reference sequence). The length of the CDR3 is 14 residues. Trimming shortened V by 6 bases and J by 5 bases, and 13 bases separated the two germline ends. The CDR3 sequence is CASRQTPVTGELFF. CDR3 nucleotides: TGTGCCAGTAGACAGACCCCGGTGACCGGGGAGCTGTTTTTT.

This clone is medium-sized in the sample. The chain is built from TRBV21-1 and TRBJ1-3; the D call in the table, TRBD1, was not verified against the DNA. TRBV21-1 has pseudogene status. The CDR3 consists of 14 residues. The CDR3 nucleotides read TGTGCCAGCAGCAAGACAGGGCAAGGAAACACCATATATTTT. Its protein is CASSKTGQGNTIYF.

By sample fraction, this clone is medium-sized. The chain combines TRBV5-1 with TRBJ1-1, with D tentatively TRBD1 (6 bases). Per the germline V gene, CDR1 is SGHRS and CDR2 is YFSETQ. The CDR3 loop spans 16 amino acids. The V end lost 4 bases, the J end lost 0 bases, and 16 bases lay between the germline ends. The CDR3 loop reads CASSKGPRDMNTEAFF. The CDR3 DNA is TGCGCCAGCAGCAAGGGCCCCAGGGACATGAACACTGAAGCTTTCTTT.

This clone has just a few counts. CDR3 nucleotide sequence: TGTGCCATCAGTGAGTCGAGACAGCTGAATTCACCCCTCCACTTT. It yields the protein CAISESRQLNSPLHF. V gene TRBV10-3 combines with J gene TRBJ1-6; D perhaps matches TRBD1 (5 bases). Germline CDR1 reads ENHRY; CDR2 reads SYGVKD. This CDR3 spans 15 amino acids. V was pared by 0 bases and J by 7 bases, with 10 bases between.

This clone was observed a handful of times. This rearrangement joins TRBV6-1 to TRBJ1-6; 7 positions match TRBD1. The germline gives CDR1 MNHNS, CDR2 SASEGT. The CDR3 has 15 residues. V was pared by 5 bases and J by 4 bases, with 5 bases of the junction left unmatched. The CDR3 nucleotides read TGTGCCAGCAGTTGGACAGGAACTTATAATTCACCCCTCCACTTT. Translating gives CASSWTGTYNSPLHF.

This clone qualifies as medium-sized. The J gene is TRBJ1-4, the V gene TRBV9; D call uncertain. The CDR3 is 15 residues long. Germline V gene sequence: CDR1 SGDLS, CDR2 YYNGEE. Trimming removed 4 bases from V and 8 bases from J, with 18 bases in between. CDR3 loop: CASSPQLGFEEKLFF. CDR3 nucleotides: TGTGCCAGCAGCCCCCAGCTCGGGTTCGAAGAAAAACTGTTTTTT. The complete variable domain, with remaining parts taken from reference TRBV9 and TRBJ1-4, reads DSGVTQTPKHLITATGQRVTLRCSPRSGDLSVYWYQQSLDQGLQFLIQYYNGEERAKGNILERFSAQQFPDLHSELNLSSLELGDSALYFCASSPQLGFEEKLFFGSGTQLSVL.

This clone was picked up a small number of times. The chain has TRBV5-1 and TRBJ1-5; 8 nucleotides line up with TRBD1. This CDR3 has 15 residues. J was trimmed by 3 bases and V by 0 bases; bases with no gene match: 2. CDR1 is SGHRS, CDR2 YFSETQ, per germline. Written as DNA, the CDR3 is TGCGCCAGCAGCTTGGGGGACAGGTCCAATCAGCCCCAGCATTTT. This gives the protein CASSLGDRSNQPQHF.

The V and J genes are TRBV18 and TRBJ2-5; TRBD1 matches 9 bases. The trim removed 0 bases at V and 4 bases at J, leaving 6 bases unmatched. This CDR3 is 16 amino acids long. CDR1 and CDR2 (germline): KGHSH, LQKENI. The DNA of the CDR3 is TGTGCCAGCTCACCACCCGGGACAGGGTGGCGAGAGACCCAGTACTTC. Its protein product is CASSPPGTGWRETQYF.

This clone has just a few counts. The rearrangement joins TRBV7-8 to TRBJ1-5; tentatively, D is TRBD1 (5 bases). Looked up from germline, CDR1 is SGHVS and CDR2 is FQNEAQ. V shed 5 bases and J shed 6 bases, with 11 bases lying between them. The CDR3 consists of 13 residues. This CDR3 is CASSPTRAQPQHF. The DNA for the CDR3 is TGTGCCAGCAGCCCCACCAGGGCTCAGCCCCAGCATTTT.

The V call is TRBV11-3, the J call TRBJ2-1, with D perhaps matching TRBD1 (5 bases). The CDR3 consists of 14 residues. The germline CDR1 and CDR2 sequences are SGHNT and YENEEA. The V gene lost 3 bases and the J gene lost 7 bases, with 13 bases spanning the gap. CDR3 amino acids: CASSLAGPWNEQFF. DNA of the CDR3: TGTGCCAGCAGCTTGGCAGGGCCGTGGAATGAGCAGTTCTTC.

The J gene is TRBJ2-1, the V gene TRBV5-4; weak D call: TRBD1 (6 bases). The CDR3 is 13 amino acids. Trimming pared 7 bases from V and 5 bases from J, leaving 13 bases between. CDR1 and CDR2 (germline): SGHNT, YYREEE (reference sequence). CDR3 nucleotide sequence: TGTGCCAGCGAACAGGGTAGGAACAATGAGCAGTTCTTC. Residues: CASEQGRNNEQFF.

The gene calls are TRBV11-2 and TRBJ2-2; weak D call: TRBD1 (6 bases). The CDR3 runs 15 residues. The germline V gene has CDR1 SGHAT and CDR2 FQNNGV. V lost 5 bases, J lost 1 base, and 11 bases lay in between. CDR3 protein: CASSRLGQNTGELFF. The CDR3 coding sequence is TGTGCCAGCAGCCGTTTGGGACAGAACACCGGGGAGCTGTTTTTT. The complete variable domain, with remaining parts taken from reference TRBV11-2 and TRBJ2-2, reads EAGVAQSPRYKIIEKRQSVAFWCNPISGHATLYWYQQILGQGPKLLIQFQNNGVVDDSQLPKDRFSAERLKGVDSTLKIQPAKLEDSAVYLCASSRLGQNTGELFFGEGSRLTVL.

This clone was picked up a small number of times. V usage is TRBV6-6 and J usage is TRBJ1-1; 7 positions match TRBD1. The trim removed 6 bases at V and 2 bases at J, leaving 6 bases unmatched. The CDR3 extends over 14 amino acids. Germline V gene sequence: CDR1 MNHNY, CDR2 SVGAGI (reference sequence). CDR3 loop: CASSNRGYNTEAFF. CDR3 nucleotides: TGTGCCAGCAGCAACAGGGGATATAACACTGAAGCTTTCTTT.